Here is one TCR beta chain with its context. Relative to its sample, this clonotype is medium-sized (0.01 to 0.1%). This clone's antigen is unknown. Within one base of it there is no much larger clone, and no base qualities were kept. The CDR3 numbers 15 residues from cysteine through phenylalanine. CDR3 DNA only is kept here, 45 bases in frame from base 1. V is clipped by 7 bases and J by 0 bases, and the sequence between their germline boundaries is 15 bases long. Taken from the germline V gene, the CDR1 and CDR2 loops are MNHNS and SASEGT. This record belongs to a study of CXCR3 chemokines and chemotherapy response in bladder cancer (dated by TCRdb to between 2021 and 2023). Study-wide context: The study examined whether intratumoral CXCR3 chemokine system activity predicted chemotherapy response in human bladder cancer.

The library was obtained by PCR. These reads were obtained on an Illumina HiSeq 2500. TCRdb reanalyzed the raw reads on its own, using fastp at Q25 for trimming and MiXCR for clone calling, and kept in-frame beta chains. Every entry covers one CDR3 protein and lists the most common genes and DNA from its rows. The sample has over 10,000 distinct CDR3 sequences on record, roughly 12% of them singletons. The ten largest clones take up roughly 27% of the sample. The sample was collected from a patient whose treatment included neoadjuvant chemotherapy. The chain is made from TRBV6-1 and TRBJ1-2, with the D gene too uncertain to name. This TCR was sampled from a human donor with bladder cancer that did not respond to neoadjuvant chemotherapy. The CDR3 protein: CASNEPPLANYGYTF. The DNA is as follows: TGTGCCAGCAACGAGCCCCCGTTAGCTAACTATGGCTACACCTTC.